The 24 T cell receptor beta chains below all came from one sample that was sequenced in a study of T-cell memory formation after mild COVID-19 (dated by TCRdb to the early 2020s). Libraries were made using 5' RACE. The reads were generated on an Illumina NovaSeq 6000. Starting from the raw public reads, TCRdb applied fastp trimming at Q25, assembled clones with MiXCR and retained in-frame beta chains. Each CDR3 protein appears once, grouped with its most common genes and DNA. A total of more than 120,000 distinct CDR3 sequences appear in this sample, about a fifth of them only once. The ten top clones hold about 2.1% of the sample. Sequenced input: PBMCs or a T cell subset sorted from them (not recorded which). The receptor source for this set is an adult woman who had mild COVID-19 (a few samples of this study predate the infection). The sample titles of this study are shuffled in the database, so cell type and time point are left out; the donor was told from shared clones.

For this clonotype: A read error may account for a junction end that differs from germline. V usage is TRBV3-1 and J usage is TRBJ2-7; D is possibly TRBD1 or TRBD2 (7 bases each). This CDR3 is 11 amino acids long. Looked up from germline, CDR1 is LGHDT and CDR2 is YNNKEL (reference sequence). The CDR3 here is CASSQRGDSCF. CDR3 bases: TGTGCCAGCAGCCAACGGGGGGACAGTTGCTTC.

The chain has TRBV25-1 and TRBJ1-2; tentative D call: TRBD1 (6 bases). This CDR3 spans 13 amino acids. The germline V and J ends were trimmed by 4 bases and 8 bases, with 14 bases remaining between them. Germline V gives CDR1 MGHDK, CDR2 SYGVNS. The CDR3 loop reads CASSASTGLGYTF. The CDR3 DNA reads TGTGCCAGCAGTGCGTCGACAGGTTTGGGCTACACCTTC.

This clonotype occurred a few times. V is TRBV2 and J is TRBJ1-6, with D possibly TRBD1 on 6 matching bases. Germline CDR1 is SNHLY and CDR2 is FYNNEI. Trimming removed 6 bases at V and 9 bases at J, with 18 bases between. The CDR3 is 15 residues long. CDR3 residues: CASRKNREAISPLHF. CDR3 in DNA: TGTGCCAGCAGAAAGAACAGGGAGGCAATTTCACCCCTCCACTTT.

The chain combines TRBV30 with TRBJ2-7, with TRBD1 matching over 7 bases. The germline CDR1 and CDR2 sequences are GTSNPN and SVGIG (reference sequence). The length of the CDR3 is 14 residues. Trimming took 0 bases from V and 2 from J; bases not matched to a gene: 4. The CDR3 reads CAWSVGQGAYEQYF. For the CDR3, the DNA is TGTGCCTGGAGTGTAGGGCAGGGGGCCTACGAGCAGTACTTC.

This sequence joins TRBV29-1 and TRBJ1-1; 7 bases match TRBD1. CDR1 and CDR2 (germline): SQVTM, ANQGSEA. With 6 bases clipped from V and 1 base from J, the junction kept 2 bases outside the gene matches. The CDR3 length is 12 residues. CDR3: CSVRQGNTEAFF. CDR3 nucleotides: TGCAGCGTCCGACAGGGGAACACTGAAGCTTTCTTT. The full variable domain, rest sourced from reference TRBV29-1 and TRBJ1-1, is SAVISQKPSRDICQRGTSLTIQCQVDSQVTMMFWYRQQPGQSLTLIATANQGSEATYESGFVIDKFPISRPNLTFSTLTVSNMSPEDSSIYLCSVRQGNTEAFFGQGTRLTVV.

The chain joins TRBV4-3 to TRBJ2-7; D gene uncertain. V lost 1 base to trimming and J lost 5 bases, with 3 bases between them. The length of the CDR3 is 11 residues. CDR1 and CDR2 from the germline V gene are LGHNA and YSLEER. CDR3 in amino acids: CASSQGHEQYF. CDR3 nucleotides: TGCGCCAGCAGCCAAGGGCACGAGCAGTACTTC.

This clonotype showed up many times. The chain is built from TRBV18 and TRBJ2-5; no clear D. This CDR3 is 12 amino acids long. Trimming left V 2 bases short and J 5 bases short, with 6 bases between. The germline V gene has CDR1 KGHSH and CDR2 LQKENI. The CDR3 DNA sequence: TGTGCCAGCTCACCATTGGGGGAGACCCAGTACTTC. Amino acid sequence: CASSPLGETQYF.

The rearrangement uses TRBV6-6 and TRBJ2-1, with 8 bases aligning to TRBD2. Germline V gene data show CDR1 as MNHNY and CDR2 as SVGAGI (reference sequence). This CDR3 is 14 amino acids long. The ends lost 0 bases at V and 14 bases at J; junction bases unmatched: 9. The CDR3 nucleotides read TGTGCCAGCAGTTACTCCGGTAGCGGGGCCGTCGAGTTCTTC. Its protein is CASSYSGSGAVEFF.

This clonotype was counted a few times. V and J are TRBV29-1 and TRBJ2-1; perhaps TRBD1 as D (5 bases). The length of the CDR3 is 12 residues. V was cut by 8 bases and J by 4 bases, with 12 bases left in between. Per the germline V gene, CDR1 is SQVTM and CDR2 is ANQGSEA. The chain's CDR3 is CSHSQGYNEQFF. As DNA, the CDR3 is TGCAGCCACAGTCAGGGATACAATGAGCAGTTCTTC.

DNA of the CDR3: TGTGCCAGCAGGGTAACCGCTAGGACAGATACGCAGTATTTT. This gives the protein CASRVTARTDTQYF. The chain couples TRBV12-3 or TRBV12-4 to TRBJ2-3; no definite D call. The CDR3 loop spans 14 amino acids. The ends were cut back, 6 bases at V and 3 bases at J, with 13 bases in the middle.

J is TRBJ1-2 and V is TRBV24-1; D remains ambiguous. This CDR3 region has 13 residues. Trimming removed 4 bases from V and 4 bases from J, with 9 bases in between. Germline V gene lookup returns CDR1 KGHDR and CDR2 SFDVKD. CDR3 nucleotide sequence: TGTGCCACCAGTGACCCAGTTGTCTATGGCTACACCTTC. It specifies CATSDPVVYGYTF.

This clonotype appeared a few times. V usage is TRBV7-2 and J usage is TRBJ2-3; TRBD2 matches at 8 bases. The junction had 8 bases not matched to a gene; V was cut back by 5 bases and J by 4 bases. Germline CDR1 is SGHTA and CDR2 is FQGNSA. There are 15 residues in the CDR3. The CDR3 DNA reads as TGTGCCAGCAGCCCCCGACTAGCGAGGGCAGATACGCAGTATTTT. This sequence encodes CASSPRLARADTQYF.

The CDR3 region is CASSTSGTANTGELFF. In DNA form, the CDR3 reads TGTGCCAGCAGCACCTCAGGTACCGCGAACACCGGGGAGCTGTTTTTT. This sequence joins TRBV11-3 and TRBJ2-2; D gene uncertain. The CDR3 length is 16 residues. From germline, CDR1 is SGHNT and CDR2 YENEEA. The V and J ends lost 5 bases and 0 bases respectively, with 13 bases between them.

This clonotype was observed many times. The chain joins TRBV5-1 to TRBJ2-1; TRBD1 agrees at 7 bases. The germline CDR1 and CDR2 sequences are SGHRS and YFSETQ. CDR3 length equals 15 residues. Trimming took 4 bases from V and 0 from J; bases not matched to a gene: 4. This chain's CDR3 is CASSRDRGSYNEQFF. Here the CDR3 DNA reads TGCGCCAGCAGCCGGGACAGAGGCTCCTACAATGAGCAGTTCTTC.

In this sample, this clonotype turned up a few times. V usage is TRBV30 and J usage is TRBJ2-7; 7 nucleotides match TRBD2. CDR1 and CDR2 from the germline V gene are GTSNPN and SVGIG (reference sequence). The CDR3 runs to 12 residues. CDR3 nucleotides: TGTGCTTGGGGGGGAGTCTCCTACGAGCAGTACTTC. Translated, it gives CAWGGVSYEQYF.

This clonotype showed up just a few times. The chain couples TRBV7-9 to TRBJ2-5, with 12 nucleotides matching TRBD2. Germline CDR1 is SEHNR and CDR2 is FQNEAQ (reference sequence). This CDR3 region has 15 residues. V lost 8 bases and J lost 1; bases outside the gene matches: 5. The CDR3 loop is CASGLAGGIQETQYF. Here the CDR3 DNA reads TGTGCCAGCGGGCTAGCGGGAGGGATCCAAGAGACCCAGTACTTC.

This clonotype was seen only a few times. V is TRBV5-1 and J is TRBJ1-2; TRBD1 aligns across 9 bases. This CDR3 spans 13 amino acids. V lost 4 bases to trimming and J lost 9 bases; unmatched junction nucleotides: 7. The V gene's germline CDR1 is SGHRS and CDR2 YFSETQ. In DNA form, the CDR3 reads TGCGCCAGCAGCCCGGACAGGGGCGATCGCTACACCTTC. This sequence encodes CASSPDRGDRYTF.

This clonotype showed up just a few times. The rearrangement uses TRBV7-2 and TRBJ2-1; tentatively, D is TRBD2 (5 bases). The V gene's germline CDR1 is SGHTA and CDR2 FQGNSA. Trimming removed 0 bases from V and 6 bases from J, with 12 bases in between. CDR3 length: 15 amino acids. DNA of the CDR3: TGTGCCAGCAGCTTAGCGGGAGTATTGGGCAATGAGCAGTTCTTC. Its protein product is CASSLAGVLGNEQFF.

The table lists this clonotype with a few counts. The chain recombines TRBV24-1 with TRBJ2-1, with TRBD2 matching over 9 bases. In germline, CDR1 is KGHDR, CDR2 SFDVKD. V was clipped by 4 bases and J by 8 bases; unmatched bases: 14. The CDR3 covers 17 residues. CDR3 in amino acids: CATSEGGSGRSADEQFF. The CDR3 DNA is TGTGCCACCAGTGAGGGGGGAAGCGGGAGGTCGGCCGATGAGCAGTTCTTC.

The chain uses TRBV18 and TRBJ1-2; no clear D. The germline CDR1 and CDR2 sequences are KGHSH and LQKENI. V lost 6 bases and J 4 bases, leaving 9 bases between the germline ends. This CDR3 is built from 12 residues. CDR3 bases: TGTGCCAGCTCCGACGTCATCTATGGCTACACCTTC. Amino acid sequence: CASSDVIYGYTF.

This chain uses TRBV7-9 with TRBJ2-3, with D perhaps TRBD1 (6 bases). Germline V gene data show CDR1 as SEHNR and CDR2 as FQNEAQ (reference sequence). V lost 4 bases to trimming and J lost 0 bases, with 14 bases between them. The CDR3 length is 16 residues. The CDR3 DNA reads TGTGCCAGCAGCTCCCGACAGGAACCTAGCACAGATACGCAGTATTTT. Its protein is CASSSRQEPSTDTQYF. The full variable domain, in which reference TRBV7-9 and TRBJ2-3 provide the parts outside the CDR3, is DTGVSQNPRHKITKRGQNVTFRCDPISEHNRLYWYRQTLGQGPEFLTYFQNEAQLEKSRLLSDRFSAERPKGSFSTLEIQRTEQGDSAMYLCASSSRQEPSTDTQYFGPGTRLTVL.

This clonotype is a singleton in its sample. The chain is built from TRBV2 and TRBJ2-1; no definite D call. Trimming took 6 bases from V and 4 from J, leaving 13 bases between them. Per germline, CDR1 SNHLY and CDR2 FYNNEI. The CDR3 runs 14 residues. The CDR3 sequence is CASSLSRVYNEQFF. CDR3 in DNA: TGTGCCAGCAGCCTGTCACGAGTATACAATGAGCAGTTCTTC.

The gene calls are TRBV12-3 or TRBV12-4 and TRBJ2-1, with 16 bases aligning to TRBD2. Losses at the gene ends were 6 bases for V and 2 bases for J; bases not matched to a gene: 7. CDR3 length: 18 amino acids. CDR3 region: CASSGTSGRAVPYNEQFF. The CDR3 coding sequence is TGTGCCAGCAGCGGGACTAGCGGGAGGGCCGTTCCCTACAATGAGCAGTTCTTC.

This chain connects TRBV10-3 to TRBJ2-7; 14 bases align to TRBD2. V lost 7 bases and J lost 3; bases outside the gene matches: 2. This CDR3 region has 14 residues. Germline lookup yields CDR1 ENHRY and CDR2 SYGVKD. The CDR3, as DNA: TGTGCCATCAACGGACTAGCGGGAGGCTACGAGCAGTACTTC. Its translation is CAINGLAGGYEQYF.